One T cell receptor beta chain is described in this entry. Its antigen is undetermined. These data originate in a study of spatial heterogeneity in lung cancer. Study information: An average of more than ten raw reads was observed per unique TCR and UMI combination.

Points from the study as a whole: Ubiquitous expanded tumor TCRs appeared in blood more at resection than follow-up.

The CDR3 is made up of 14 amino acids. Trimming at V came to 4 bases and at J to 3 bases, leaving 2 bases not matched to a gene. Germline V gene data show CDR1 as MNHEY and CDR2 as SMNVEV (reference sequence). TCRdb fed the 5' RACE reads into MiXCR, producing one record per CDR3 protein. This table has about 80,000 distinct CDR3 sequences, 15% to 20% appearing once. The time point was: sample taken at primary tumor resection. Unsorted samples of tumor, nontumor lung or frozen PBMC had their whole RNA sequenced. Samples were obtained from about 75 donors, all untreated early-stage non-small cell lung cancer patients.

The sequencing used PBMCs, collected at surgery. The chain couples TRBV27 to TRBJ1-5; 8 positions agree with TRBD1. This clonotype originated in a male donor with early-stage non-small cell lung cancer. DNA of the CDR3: TGTGCCAGCAGTTCACAGGGGGTCAATCAGCCCCAGCATTTT. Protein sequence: CASSSQGVNQPQHF.